The rows below give T cell receptor beta chains drawn from one sample of a study of cytomegalovirus exposure and HLA in healthy donors. Measured with immunoSEQ multiplex PCR; TCRdb has only the in-frame clones, and not every one. The data show around 150,000 clones, with about three quarters seen just once and approximately 2% held by the top ten. The source material was PBMCs. Receptors were obtained from a female donor in good health and CMV-seronegative. The CDR3 runs from the conserved cysteine through the conserved F or W. The order of the fields is V gene, J gene, clone size, D gene, CDR3 protein, CDR3 DNA. A D gene is named only where the DNA matches it firmly. Size is omitted from some rows. Given values are once, few, many or a class for expanded clones.

V: TRBV28
J: TRBJ2-4
size: NA
D: NA
CDR3: CASSLISQGAKNIQYF
DNA: TGTGCCAGCAGTTTGATCTCCCAGGGGGCCAAAAACATTCAGTACTTC

V: TRBV6-1
J: TRBJ2-7
size: NA
D: TRBD2
CDR3: CASSAGRAGGSYEQYF
DNA: TGTGCCAGCAGTGCCGGGAGGGCGGGTGGCTCCTATGAGCAGTACTTC

V: TRBV10-3
J: TRBJ2-6
size: NA
D: NA
CDR3: CAIGSSSGANVLTF
DNA: TGTGCCATCGGCTCAAGCTCTGGGGCCAACGTCCTGACTTTC

V: TRBV18
J: TRBJ2-7
size: NA
D: TRBD1
CDR3: CASSPGQGPYEQYF
DNA: TGTGCCAGCTCACCGGGACAGGGGCCCTACGAGCAGTACTTC

V: TRBV5-6
J: TRBJ1-2
size: NA
D: NA
CDR3: CASSLVRGSNGYTF
DNA: TGTGCCAGCAGCTTGGTTCGGGGGTCCAATGGCTACACCTTC

V: TRBV25-1
J: TRBJ1-5
size: NA
D: NA
CDR3: CASSVAGYNQPQHF
DNA: TGTGCCAGCAGTGTTGCAGGCTACAATCAGCCCCAGCATTTT

V: TRBV7-3
J: TRBJ2-2
size: NA
D: NA
CDR3: CASSLTRDRFFNTGELFF
DNA: TGTGCCAGCAGCTTAACCCGAGACAGGTTCTTCAACACCGGGGAGCTGTTTTTT

V: TRBV19
J: TRBJ1-5
size: NA
D: TRBD1
CDR3: CASSPTGNNQPQHF
DNA: TGTGCCAGTAGCCCGACAGGGAACAATCAGCCCCAGCATTTT

V: TRBV9
J: TRBJ2-5
size: NA
D: TRBD2
CDR3: CASSVGAGGPKYF
DNA: TGTGCCAGCAGCGTAGGAGCGGGAGGGCCGAAGTACTTC

V: TRBV6-4
J: TRBJ2-7
size: few
D: TRBD2
CDR3: CASRSAGDSYEQYF
DNA: TGTGCCAGCAGATCAGCGGGAGATAGCTACGAGCAGTACTTC

V: TRBV4-2
J: TRBJ2-7
size: NA
D: TRBD2
CDR3: CASSSGTSGLYEQYF
DNA: TGTGCCAGCAGCTCCGGGACTAGCGGACTCTACGAGCAGTACTTC

V: TRBV27
J: TRBJ2-1
size: NA
D: TRBD2
CDR3: CASSFGLAVYNEQFF
DNA: TGTGCCAGCAGCTTTGGACTAGCGGTTTACAATGAGCAGTTCTTC

V: TRBV19
J: TRBJ2-7
size: NA
D: NA
CDR3: CASSIGRLYEQYF
DNA: TGTGCCAGTAGTATAGGCAGGCTCTACGAGCAGTACTTC

V: TRBV6-5
J: TRBJ1-6
size: NA
D: NA
CDR3: CASSYRGSYNSPLHF
DNA: TGTGCCAGCAGTTACCGGGGGTCCTATAATTCACCCCTCCACTTT

V: TRBV12-5
J: TRBJ2-2
size: NA
D: NA
CDR3: CASGLGTIAGGGELFF
DNA: TGTGCTAGTGGTTTGGGGACGATCGCCGGGGGCGGGGAGCTGTTTTTT

V: TRBV18
J: TRBJ1-5
size: NA
D: TRBD1
CDR3: CASSLDRDRGWHF
DNA: TGTGCCAGCTCACTCGACCGGGACAGGGGTTGGCATTTT

V: TRBV5-1
J: TRBJ2-3
size: once
D: NA
CDR3: CASSPAGGSRADTQYF
DNA: TGCGCCAGCAGCCCCGCCGGAGGGTCAAGGGCAGATACGCAGTATTTT

V: TRBV7-9
J: TRBJ1-6
size: once
D: TRBD1
CDR3: CASSLRRQGDSPLHF
DNA: TGTGCCAGCAGCTTAAGACGACAGGGGGATTCACCCCTCCACTTT

V: TRBV30
J: TRBJ1-5
size: NA
D: TRBD1
CDR3: CASRTGSGPQHF
DNA: TGTGCTAGTAGGACAGGGAGTGGACCCCAGCATTTT

V: TRBV2
J: TRBJ1-2
size: NA
D: TRBD1
CDR3: CASTGWTGVLTNYGYTF
DNA: TGTGCCAGCACAGGCTGGACAGGGGTACTAACTAACTATGGCTACACCTTC

V: TRBV2
J: TRBJ1-3
size: NA
D: NA
CDR3: CASSETGRISGNTIYF
DNA: TGTGCCAGCAGTGAAACAGGGAGAATCTCTGGAAACACCATATATTTT

V: TRBV4-1
J: TRBJ2-5
size: once
D: NA
CDR3: CASSQDPSQTRGTQYF
DNA: TGCGCCAGCAGCCAAGACCCTAGCCAAACCCGTGGGACCCAGTACTTC

V: TRBV11-1
J: TRBJ2-7
size: NA
D: TRBD2
CDR3: CASSLDQAGGIIYEQYF
DNA: TGTGCCAGCAGCCTAGACCAAGCGGGAGGGATTATCTACGAGCAGTACTTC

V: TRBV19
J: TRBJ2-5
size: NA
D: NA
CDR3: CASSAAETQYF
DNA: TGTGCCAGTAGCGCCGCGGAGACCCAGTACTTC

V: TRBV2
J: TRBJ2-3
size: few
D: NA
CDR3: CASSFSEADTQYF
DNA: TGTGCCAGCAGTTTCTCGGAGGCAGATACGCAGTATTTT

V: TRBV7-2
J: TRBJ2-5
size: few
D: NA
CDR3: CASSSNTRRETQYF
DNA: TGTGCCAGCAGCTCGAATACCAGGAGGGAGACCCAGTACTTC

V: TRBV18
J: TRBJ2-7
size: NA
D: NA
CDR3: CASSPNVREQYF
DNA: TGTGCCAGCTCACCAAATGTCCGCGAGCAGTACTTC

V: TRBV11-2
J: TRBJ2-3
size: NA
D: NA
CDR3: CASSLAGTDTQYF
DNA: TGTGCCAGCAGCTTAGCAGGAACAGATACGCAGTATTTT

V: TRBV19
J: TRBJ2-7
size: NA
D: TRBD2
CDR3: CASGTSGSYEQYF
DNA: TGTGCCAGCGGGACTAGCGGAAGCTACGAGCAGTACTTC

V: TRBV7-9
J: TRBJ2-6
size: NA
D: TRBD2
CDR3: CASSSPLAGGPSGANVLTF
DNA: TGTGCCAGCAGCTCCCCACTAGCGGGAGGGCCCTCTGGGGCCAACGTCCTGACTTTC

V: TRBV30
J: TRBJ2-7
size: NA
D: TRBD1
CDR3: CAWLTTGRPYEQYF
DNA: TGTGCCTGGTTAACGACAGGGCGTCCCTACGAGCAGTACTTC

V: TRBV5-1
J: TRBJ2-7
size: NA
D: NA
CDR3: CASRPQGGEQYF
DNA: TGCGCCAGTCGTCCTCAGGGCGGCGAGCAGTACTTC

V: TRBV5-1
J: TRBJ2-1
size: few
D: TRBD1
CDR3: CASSFRQGPYNEQFF
DNA: TGCGCCAGCAGCTTCCGACAGGGGCCCTACAATGAGCAGTTCTTC

V: TRBV5-6
J: TRBJ2-7
size: NA
D: TRBD1
CDR3: CASSALQQGVYEQYF
DNA: TGTGCCAGCAGCGCACTCCAACAGGGGGTCTACGAGCAGTACTTC

V: TRBV6-5
J: TRBJ2-3
size: NA
D: NA
CDR3: CASSYGGRTDTQYF
DNA: TGTGCCAGCAGTTACGGCGGTAGAACAGATACGCAGTATTTT

V: TRBV19
J: TRBJ2-2
size: NA
D: TRBD2
CDR3: CASSIQRGTGELFF
DNA: TGTGCCAGTAGTATCCAGCGGGGCACCGGGGAGCTGTTTTTT

V: TRBV5-1
J: TRBJ1-6
size: NA
D: TRBD1
CDR3: CASSSAPGQGNSPLHF
DNA: TGCGCCAGCAGCTCTGCTCCGGGACAGGGGAATTCACCCCTCCACTTT

V: TRBV9
J: TRBJ1-1
size: NA
D: NA
CDR3: CASSVAGKVGGSTEAFF
DNA: TGTGCCAGCAGCGTAGCGGGGAAGGTTGGCGGTTCCACTGAAGCTTTCTTT

V: TRBV7-9
J: TRBJ1-3
size: NA
D: TRBD1
CDR3: CASSPWVLTGGFGNTIYF
DNA: TGTGCCAGCAGCCCTTGGGTCTTGACAGGGGGCTTTGGAAACACCATATATTTT

V: TRBV5-1
J: TRBJ1-2
size: NA
D: NA
CDR3: CASRTSGPHYGYTF
DNA: TGCGCCAGCAGAACCTCAGGGCCCCACTATGGCTACACCTTC

V: TRBV6-1
J: TRBJ1-3
size: NA
D: NA
CDR3: CASRDSLRNTIYF
DNA: TGTGCCAGCAGGGACAGCTTACGAAACACCATATATTTT

V: TRBV5-4
J: TRBJ2-1
size: NA
D: NA
CDR3: CASSLVANEQFF
DNA: TGTGCCAGCAGCTTGGTAGCCAATGAGCAGTTCTTC

V: TRBV7-2
J: TRBJ2-7
size: NA
D: TRBD2
CDR3: CASSSGTSGRSYEQYF
DNA: TGTGCCAGCAGCTCCGGGACTAGCGGGAGATCATACGAGCAGTACTTC

V: TRBV27
J: TRBJ1-2
size: NA
D: NA
CDR3: CASSLSDSYYGYTF
DNA: TGTGCCAGCAGTTTATCGGACAGCTACTATGGCTACACCTTC

V: TRBV10-3
J: TRBJ2-7
size: NA
D: TRBD1
CDR3: CAIRGGQGLSEQYF
DNA: TGTGCCATCAGGGGGGGACAGGGATTGAGCGAGCAGTACTTC

V: TRBV9
J: TRBJ2-1
size: NA
D: NA
CDR3: CASSGTGAPQFF
DNA: TGTGCCAGCAGCGGTACGGGAGCTCCGCAGTTCTTC

V: TRBV5-1
J: TRBJ2-2
size: NA
D: NA
CDR3: CASSLTSSRNTGELFF
DNA: TGCGCCAGCAGCTTGACTAGCTCGCGGAACACCGGGGAGCTGTTTTTT

V: TRBV5-4
J: TRBJ2-1
size: NA
D: TRBD2
CDR3: CASSLVRGEWDEQFF
DNA: TGTGCCAGCAGCTTGGTTCGGGGGGAATGGGATGAGCAGTTCTTC

V: TRBV5-6
J: TRBJ1-1
size: NA
D: NA
CDR3: CASSLAPQGDAFF
DNA: TGTGCCAGCAGCTTGGCCCCCCAGGGTGACGCTTTCTTT

V: TRBV5-5
J: TRBJ2-5
size: few
D: TRBD2
CDR3: CASSISGTNQETQYF
DNA: TGTGCCAGCAGCATTAGCGGGACCAACCAAGAGACCCAGTACTTC

V: TRBV27
J: TRBJ1-4
size: NA
D: NA
CDR3: CASSSDKLYEKLFF
DNA: TGTGCCAGCAGTTCGGACAAGCTCTATGAAAAACTGTTTTTT